The sequence of this TCR beta chain was determined in a study of blood T cell repertoires in COVID-19. Study as a whole: The United States, Italy and Spain were the sources of the acute and convalescent COVID-19 samples. From T cells, B-cell-depleted T cells, or PBMCs came the material, which was cDNA or gDNA.

Methods used by the authors: Reference gene primer amplification yielded estimated nucleated cell counts. Here immunoSEQ multiplex PCR was the method, and the copy in TCRdb shows in-frame clones only, minus some. The D gene and trimming were derived from the DNA, and the V and J assignments and clone size from that table. Of about 80,000 clones in the sample, around 85% were seen once. The germline V gene has CDR1 MDHEN and CDR2 SYDVKM. The CDR3 runs to 13 residues. The V gene lost 10 bases and the J gene lost 3 bases, with 16 bases spanning the gap. Specimen: peripheral blood. The sequence was obtained from a woman older than 75 with active or convalescent COVID-19. The chain employs TRBV28 and TRBJ2-7; D gene ambiguous. The CDR3 bases are TGTGCCACCCAAGAGTCCCTAGGCTACGAGCAGTACTTC. Translation gives CATQESLGYEQYF.